The 20 T cell receptor beta chains below were found in one sample sequenced in a study of PD-1 blockade in classical Hodgkin lymphoma. Method: immunoSEQ multiplex PCR; TCRdb's copy keeps in-frame clones and lacks some. The sample shows some 24,000 clones, about 80% of them seen only once. Time point indicated: cycle 4 day 1 (C4D1), after less than seven weeks of nivolumab. After autologous stem cell transplantation all patients relapsed, and prior brentuximab vedotin exposure differed between cohorts. The specimen was peripheral blood mononuclear cells (PBMCs), collected before the fourth cycle of nivolumab. All receptors come from a human donor with classical Hodgkin lymphoma.

This chain uses TRBV11-3 with TRBJ2-7, with TRBD1 identical over 10 bases. V gave up 1 base and J gave up 6 bases; unmatched junction bases: 6. Germline CDR1 is SGHNT and CDR2 is YENEEA. The CDR3 is 15 amino acids. CDR3 in amino acids: CASSLGGQGTREQYF. In DNA, the CDR3 is TGTGCCAGCAGCTTAGGGGGACAGGGGACCCGCGAGCAGTACTTC. The complete variable domain, with remaining parts taken from reference TRBV11-3 and TRBJ2-7, reads EAGVVQSPRYKIIEKKQPVAFWCNPISGHNTLYWYLQNLGQGPELLIRYENEEAVDDSQLPKDRFSAERLKGVDSTLKIQPAELGDSAVYLCASSLGGQGTREQYFGPGTRLTVT.

The gene calls are TRBV19 and TRBJ1-5, with a possible D match to TRBD1 (6 bases). CDR1 is LNHDA, CDR2 SQIVND, per germline (reference sequence). The germline V and J ends were trimmed by 8 bases and 5 bases, with 19 bases remaining between them. The CDR3 is made up of 15 amino acids. CDR3 bases: TGTGCCAGTGGTGGGACATGGGGATGGGATCAGCCCCAGCATTTT. Residues: CASGGTWGWDQPQHF.

The V gene is TRBV28, the J gene TRBJ1-5; D is possibly TRBD1 (6 bases). Trimming cost V 2 bases and J 6 bases, with 17 bases left between them. Germline CDR1 reads MDHEN; CDR2 reads SYDVKM. The CDR3 spans 16 residues. DNA of the CDR3: TGTGCCAGCAGTTTAGGGGGGGCAGCCGTTATTCAGCCCCAGCATTTT. Protein: CASSLGGAAVIQPQHF.

The genes are TRBV9 and TRBJ2-7; D possibly uses TRBD1 or TRBD2 (5 bases each). The CDR3 covers 13 residues. Per germline, CDR1 SGDLS and CDR2 YYNGEE. Trimming shortened V by 4 bases and J by 3 bases, and 11 bases separated the two germline ends. This CDR3 is CASSSGPYYEQYF. DNA of the CDR3: TGTGCCAGCAGCTCGGGACCGTACTACGAGCAGTACTTC.

The V and J genes are TRBV2 and TRBJ1-1; the D is unclear. Germline V gene data show CDR1 as SNHLY and CDR2 as FYNNEI. Trimming pared 4 bases from V and 2 bases from J, leaving 11 bases between. This CDR3 is built from 14 residues. The CDR3 protein is CASSVNTPNTEAFF. The DNA of the CDR3 is TGTGCCAGCAGTGTTAATACACCTAACACTGAAGCTTTCTTT. The variable domain in full, completed from reference TRBV2 and TRBJ1-1, reads EPEVTQTPSHQVTQMGQEVILRCVPISNHLYFYWYRQILGQKVEFLVSFYNNEISEKSEIFDDQFSVERPDGSNFTLKIRSTKLEDSAMYFCASSVNTPNTEAFFGQGTRLTVV.

This chain connects TRBV2 to TRBJ2-1, with 8 bases matching TRBD1. V dropped 4 bases and J dropped 9; count of bases not matched to a gene: 17. This CDR3 spans 17 amino acids. The germline V gene encodes CDR1 SNHLY and CDR2 FYNNEI. Here the CDR3 reads CASSAQDRALTQVEQFF. CDR3 DNA: TGTGCCAGCAGTGCGCAGGACAGGGCACTTACTCAGGTTGAGCAGTTCTTC. The full variable domain, rest sourced from reference TRBV2 and TRBJ2-1, is EPEVTQTPSHQVTQMGQEVILRCVPISNHLYFYWYRQILGQKVEFLVSFYNNEISEKSEIFDDQFSVERPDGSNFTLKIRSTKLEDSAMYFCASSAQDRALTQVEQFFGPGTRLTVL.

The chain has TRBV27 and TRBJ1-6; unclear D gene. The CDR3 contains 13 residues. Germline V lookup: CDR1 MNHEY, CDR2 SMNVEV (reference sequence). The V gene lost 3 bases and the J gene lost 7 bases, with 7 bases spanning the gap. The CDR3 DNA follows: TGTGCCAGCAGTTTGGCATACAATTCACCCCTCCACTTT. Translating gives CASSLAYNSPLHF.

The chain has TRBV9 and TRBJ2-3; no reliable D call. V was trimmed by 4 bases and J by 2 bases, leaving 8 bases between them. This CDR3 has 13 residues. CDR1 is SGDLS and CDR2 is YYNGEE in the germline V gene. This chain's CDR3 is CASSPEVTDTQYF. CDR3 in DNA: TGTGCCAGCAGCCCCGAGGTCACAGATACGCAGTATTTT. The full variable domain, rest sourced from reference TRBV9 and TRBJ2-3, is DSGVTQTPKHLITATGQRVTLRCSPRSGDLSVYWYQQSLDQGLQFLIQYYNGEERAKGNILERFSAQQFPDLHSELNLSSLELGDSALYFCASSPEVTDTQYFGPGTRLTVL.

The genes are TRBV7-9 and TRBJ1-6; TRBD1 might be the D (5 bases). Trimming removed 4 bases from V and 0 bases from J, with 19 bases in between. Germline CDR1 SEHNR, CDR2 FQNEAQ (reference sequence). The CDR3 spans 19 residues. The CDR3 DNA reads as TGTGCCAGCAGCTGGGGGGGTTCTTCCCGGGGCTCCTATAATTCACCCCTCCACTTT. Encoded protein: CASSWGGSSRGSYNSPLHF.

The gene calls are TRBV20-1 and TRBJ2-3; no firm D call. Between the trimmed V and J ends, which lost 5 bases and 12 bases, there was a span of 15 bases. The CDR3 length is 11 residues. CDR1 and CDR2 (germline): DFQATT, SNEGSKA (reference sequence). DNA for the CDR3: TGCAGTGCTTCTGACCCTCCGACCCAGTATTTT. Protein product: CSASDPPTQYF.

The chain uses TRBV4-1 and TRBJ2-2; D is perhaps TRBD2 (6 bases). From germline, CDR1 is MGHRA and CDR2 YSYEKL. The CDR3 covers 14 residues. Trimming removed 2 bases at V and 6 bases at J, with 10 bases between. CDR3 nucleotides: TGCGCCAGCAGCCAATGGGACTCCGCCGGGGAGCTGTTTTTT. It translates to CASSQWDSAGELFF.

V gene TRBV25-1 combines with J gene TRBJ1-2; 8 bases fit TRBD1. After removal of 1 base from V and 4 bases from J, the junction contained 5 bases not matched to a gene. The CDR3 runs 15 residues. Germline CDR1 is MGHDK and CDR2 is SYGVNS. The CDR3 region has the DNA TGTGCCAGCAGTGAATTGGGACAGGTCCCCTATGGCTACACCTTC. The encoded protein is CASSELGQVPYGYTF.

V usage is TRBV28 and J usage is TRBJ2-2; D remains unclear. The V gene's germline CDR1 is MDHEN and CDR2 SYDVKM. This CDR3 spans 17 amino acids. Trimming cost V 6 bases and J 1 base, with 18 bases left between them. Here the CDR3 reads CASSFRNLRKNTGELFF. The CDR3 DNA sequence: TGTGCCAGCAGCTTTCGAAACCTCAGGAAGAACACCGGGGAGCTGTTTTTT.

This chain uses TRBV28 with TRBJ1-1; possibly TRBD1 for D (5 bases). The CDR3 is 14 residues long. V was pared by 1 base and J by 7 bases, with 13 bases between. Germline CDR1 is MDHEN and CDR2 is SYDVKM. This CDR3 reads CASSLYGGSDEAFF. In nucleotides, the CDR3 is TGTGCCAGCAGTTTATACGGGGGATCTGATGAAGCTTTCTTT.

The V gene is TRBV7-9, the J gene TRBJ1-1; the match to TRBD1 covers 7 bases. The CDR3 spans 14 residues. Germline values: CDR1 SEHNR, CDR2 FQNEAQ (reference sequence). V shed 4 bases and J 5 bases; nucleotides not matched to a gene: 7. CDR3 nucleotide sequence: TGTGCCAGCAGCTCCAGACAGGGCTGGACTGAAGCTTTCTTT. This codes for CASSSRQGWTEAFF.

This clone came up once. This chain joins TRBV7-9 and TRBJ2-1, with D unclear. The ends were cut back, 5 bases at V and 5 bases at J, with 13 bases in the middle. This CDR3 has 14 amino acids. From germline, CDR1 is SEHNR and CDR2 FQNEAQ (reference sequence). CDR3: CASSTATFHNEQFF. The CDR3 nucleotides read TGTGCCAGCAGCACCGCGACATTCCACAATGAGCAGTTCTTC.

This chain connects TRBV19 to TRBJ1-5, with D possibly matching TRBD1 (6 bases). V was shortened by 4 bases and J by 4 bases, with 14 bases between the two germline ends. The CDR3 is 15 residues long. Germline CDR1 LNHDA, CDR2 SQIVND (reference sequence). CDR3 loop: CASSRGQGGNQPQHF. CDR3 bases: TGTGCCAGTAGTAGGGGGCAGGGAGGTAATCAGCCCCAGCATTTT.

V usage is TRBV10-2 and J usage is TRBJ1-2; perhaps TRBD1 as D (5 bases). The CDR3 length is 14 residues. Germline V gives CDR1 WSHSY, CDR2 SAAADI. The V end lost 0 bases, the J end lost 3 bases, and 8 bases lay between the germline ends. CDR3: CASSESQGYYGYTF. As DNA, the CDR3 is TGCGCCAGCAGTGAGTCTCAGGGATACTATGGCTACACCTTC.

This chain links TRBV20-1 with TRBJ2-2; D call uncertain. V lost 5 bases and J lost 4, with 5 bases in between. This CDR3 region has 11 residues. Germline V gives CDR1 DFQATT, CDR2 SNEGSKA (reference sequence). CDR3 nucleotide sequence: TGCAGTGCTCGTAGCACCGGGGAGCTGTTTTTT. Its translation: CSARSTGELFF.

Only one count was recorded for this clone. The gene calls are TRBV10-3 and TRBJ2-1; weak D call: TRBD2 (6 bases). The V end was cut by 6 bases, the J end by 0 bases, with 12 bases between. This CDR3 has 15 amino acids. Germline V gives CDR1 ENHRY, CDR2 SYGVKD. CDR3 DNA sequence: TGTGCCATCAGAGTAGGAGGGGCCTCCTACAATGAGCAGTTCTTC. It translates to CAIRVGGASYNEQFF.